This entry lists 24 T cell receptor beta chains sequenced from one sample in a study of PD-L1 blockade in urothelial cancer. Assay used: immunoSEQ multiplex PCR; TCRdb lists only in-frame clones, some missing. The sample carries around 42,000 clones, 81% recorded once. This sample comprised PBMCs, obtained around atezolizumab (anti-PD-L1) treatment. These receptors originate from a man between 70 and 80 years old with urothelial cancer.

V usage is TRBV10-2 and J usage is TRBJ1-3; D possibly corresponds to TRBD1 (6 bases). Germline lookup yields CDR1 WSHSY and CDR2 SAAADI. The CDR3 loop spans 16 amino acids. V dropped 5 bases and J dropped 0 bases, with 14 bases sitting between them. CDR3 coding DNA: TGCGCCAGCAGTCCCCAGACAGGAGGCTCTGGAAACACCATATATTTT. Translation gives CASSPQTGGSGNTIYF.

V usage is TRBV28 and J usage is TRBJ2-2; D may be TRBD2 (6 bases). Trimming cost V 5 bases and J 6 bases, with 16 bases left between them. This CDR3 spans 15 amino acids. Per the germline V gene, CDR1 is MDHEN and CDR2 is SYDVKM. The chain's CDR3 is CASSDDLGLAGELFF. Here the CDR3 DNA reads TGTGCCAGCAGTGATGATCTGGGACTCGCCGGGGAGCTGTTTTTT.

The CDR3 loop reads CASSFGQGAPGEQYF. DNA for the CDR3: TGCGCCAGCAGCTTTGGGCAGGGGGCGCCGGGCGAGCAGTACTTC. The gene calls are TRBV5-1 and TRBJ2-7; 8 bases match TRBD1. This CDR3 contains 15 residues. The trim removed 2 bases at V and 6 bases at J, leaving 10 bases unmatched. Germline CDR1 and CDR2: SGHRS and YFSETQ.

A single count supports this clone. The V gene is TRBV5-1, the J gene TRBJ2-5; TRBD2 matches at 8 bases. J lost 5 bases, V lost 4 bases, and 4 bases had no gene match. Germline CDR1 and CDR2: SGHRS and YFSETQ. The CDR3 covers 13 residues. The CDR3 region is CASSRGGGETQYF. The CDR3 DNA sequence: TGCGCCAGCAGCCGGGGCGGGGGGGAGACCCAGTACTTC.

The chain carries TRBV9 and TRBJ2-7; D might be TRBD1 (5 bases). This CDR3 spans 17 amino acids. Trimming left V 3 bases short and J 3 bases short, with 22 bases between. Germline CDR1 SGDLS, CDR2 YYNGEE. As DNA, the CDR3 is TGTGCCAGCAGCGAGGGGATTTCGGCTAGTGGATACTACGAGCAGTACTTC. This sequence encodes CASSEGISASGYYEQYF.

CDR3 protein: CASRQQPTGGVDGYTF. The CDR3 DNA is TGCGCCAGCAGACAACAACCGACAGGGGGCGTGGATGGCTACACCTTC. V usage is TRBV4-3 and J usage is TRBJ1-2; 10 nucleotides agree with TRBD1. The ends lost 6 bases at V and 6 bases at J; junction bases unmatched: 13. The CDR3 runs 16 residues. CDR1 and CDR2 from the germline V gene are LGHNA and YSLEER.

The chain is built from TRBV7-2 and TRBJ1-2; D is possibly TRBD1 (6 bases). Trimming took 5 bases from V and 7 from J, leaving 14 bases between them. In germline, CDR1 is SGHTA, CDR2 FQGNSA. This CDR3 has 13 amino acids. CDR3 DNA sequence: TGTGCCAGCAGCCTCCGGGACAAAGGTGGCTACACCTTC. Its protein is CASSLRDKGGYTF.

V and J are TRBV4-3 and TRBJ1-5; D is uncertain. Germline V lookup: CDR1 LGHNA, CDR2 YSLEER. There are 13 residues in the CDR3. The V and J ends lost 0 bases and 6 bases respectively, with 6 bases between them. CDR3 nucleotide sequence: TGCGCCAGCAGCCAAGATCTCCCTCAGCCCCAGCATTTT. It translates to CASSQDLPQPQHF.

The chain uses TRBV28 and TRBJ2-1; the D gene is possibly TRBD2 (6 bases). This CDR3 comprises 17 residues. Germline V gene data show CDR1 as MDHEN and CDR2 as SYDVKM. V shed 3 bases and J shed 0 bases, with 15 bases lying between them. DNA of the CDR3: TGTGCCAGCAGTTTGGAGGGAGGCACTCCCTCCTACAATGAGCAGTTCTTC. The encoded protein is CASSLEGGTPSYNEQFF.

The chain combines TRBV21-1 with TRBJ1-1. TRBV21-1 is labeled a pseudogene. The CDR3 extends over 16 amino acids. DNA of the CDR3: TGTGCCAGCAGCAAAGTGCCCTACTTCATGAACACTGAAGCTTTCTTT. Translation: CASSKVPYFMNTEAFF.

J is TRBJ2-5 and V is TRBV28, with a tentative D call TRBD1 (5 bases). Trimming stripped 5 bases from V and 2 bases from J, with 12 bases between. CDR3 size: 14 residues. Germline V lookup: CDR1 MDHEN, CDR2 SYDVKM. CDR3 region: CASSVRDRQETQYF. CDR3 coding DNA: TGTGCCAGCAGTGTCCGCGACAGACAAGAGACCCAGTACTTC.

V gene TRBV2 combines with J gene TRBJ2-4, with 8 nucleotides matching TRBD1. CDR3 length: 13 residues. Germline V CDR1 and CDR2: SNHLY, FYNNEI. V lost 7 bases and J lost 7; bases outside the gene matches: 6. The CDR3 nucleotides read TGTGCCAGCATGCAGGACAGGGATAACATTCAGTACTTC. The encoded protein is CASMQDRDNIQYF.

A single count supports this clone. The chain uses TRBV19 and TRBJ2-2; 9 nucleotides agree with TRBD1. The V segment lost 1 base and the J segment 3 bases; nucleotides outside the gene matches: 0. CDR3 length: 15 amino acids. The germline V gene encodes CDR1 LNHDA and CDR2 SQIVND (reference sequence). CDR3 in DNA: TGTGCCAGTAGTATAGGGGACAGGGACACCGGGGAGCTGTTTTTT. Residues: CASSIGDRDTGELFF.

This chain connects TRBV5-6 to TRBJ1-4, with D unresolved. The CDR3 is made up of 16 amino acids. V lost 3 bases and J lost 4, with 16 bases in between. Germline-derived CDR1 and CDR2 are SGHDT and YYEEEE. CDR3 region: CASSSHLSAGNEKLFF. Here the CDR3 DNA reads TGTGCCAGCAGCTCACATTTATCGGCGGGTAATGAAAAACTGTTTTTT.

This rearrangement joins TRBV27 to TRBJ1-2; no clear D gene. Germline lookup yields CDR1 MNHEY and CDR2 SMNVEV (reference sequence). CDR3 length equals 13 residues. Trimming left V 1 base short and J 9 bases short, with 12 bases between. DNA for the CDR3: TGTGCCAGCAGTTTATATGGTGGGAGGAGCTACACCTTC. Protein product: CASSLYGGRSYTF.

This clone was detected only once. This chain connects TRBV14 to TRBJ1-2; D call uncertain. Germline CDR1 and CDR2: SGHDN and FVKESK. Trimming removed 5 bases at V and 5 bases at J, with 12 bases between. The CDR3 length is 13 residues. CDR3 sequence reads: CASSVVAGYGYTF. The CDR3 DNA is TGTGCCAGCAGCGTGGTCGCGGGTTATGGCTACACCTTC.

The rearrangement joins TRBV7-9 to TRBJ2-7; 7 bases map to TRBD1. CDR3 length equals 14 residues. Germline CDR1 SEHNR, CDR2 FQNEAQ (reference sequence). The V gene end was trimmed by 5 bases and the J gene end by 1 base; junction bases not matched to a gene: 5. The CDR3 DNA follows: TGTGCCAGCAGCCCCTGGGACAGATCCTACGAGCAGTACTTC. Translated: CASSPWDRSYEQYF.

The chain links TRBV30 to TRBJ2-3; D is undetermined. Germline lookup yields CDR1 GTSNPN and CDR2 SVGIG (reference sequence). V was pared by 4 bases and J by 11 bases, with 19 bases between. The CDR3 runs 13 residues. Here the CDR3 DNA reads TGTGCCTGGACCCCAGCACAGATACGTCGGCAGTATTTT. This sequence encodes CAWTPAQIRRQYF.

The chain carries TRBV27 and TRBJ1-2; 7 bases are shared with TRBD1. The CDR3 runs 13 residues. Germline CDR1 reads MNHEY; CDR2 reads SMNVEV (reference sequence). The V gene end was trimmed by 4 bases and the J gene end by 8 bases; junction bases not matched to a gene: 7. The CDR3 region has the DNA TGTGCCAGCAGTTCCAGCTCAGGGGGAGGCTACACCTTC. Amino acids: CASSSSSGGGYTF.

The chain employs TRBV21-1 and TRBJ2-1; the DNA was not compared with TRBD1, the D call given in the table. TRBV21-1 is described as a pseudogene. There are 14 residues in the CDR3. This CDR3 reads CASSKDRVYNEQFF. In DNA, the CDR3 is TGTGCCAGCAGCAAAGACAGGGTCTACAATGAGCAGTTCTTC.

This clone occurred once. The chain has TRBV4-1 and TRBJ2-5; 7 bases are a match to TRBD2. The CDR3 is 16 residues long. Germline values: CDR1 MGHRA, CDR2 YSYEKL. With V trimmed by 1 base and J by 5 bases, 10 bases remained unmatched. CDR3 in DNA: TGCGCCAGCAGCCAAGTATATCGGGCGGGGGAGGAGACCCAGTACTTC. Protein: CASSQVYRAGEETQYF.

This clone was seen once. V usage is TRBV6-4 and J usage is TRBJ2-2, with TRBD1 as a possible D gene (5 bases). CDR3 length: 14 residues. Between the trimmed V and J ends, which lost 6 bases and 2 bases, there was a span of 10 bases. Germline V gene data show CDR1 as MRHNA and CDR2 as SNTAGT. The CDR3 spells CASRQALNTGELFF. The CDR3 DNA reads as TGTGCCAGCAGACAGGCTCTTAACACCGGGGAGCTGTTTTTT.

The chain is built from TRBV5-4 and TRBJ1-1; TRBD1 might be the D (5 bases). This CDR3 region has 15 residues. Germline loops: CDR1 SGHNT, CDR2 YYREEE (reference sequence). V was pared by 4 bases and J by 7 bases, with 20 bases between. The CDR3 sequence: CASSNPGGLRGEAFF. The CDR3 DNA reads TGTGCCAGCAGCAACCCCGGAGGGCTAAGGGGTGAAGCTTTCTTT.

The chain is built from TRBV7-2 and TRBJ1-2, with D hard to call. From germline, CDR1 is SGHTA and CDR2 FQGNSA. The CDR3 is 14 amino acids. Trimming left V 2 bases short and J 4 bases short, with 11 bases between. Here the CDR3 reads CASSLRDLSYGYTF. Here the CDR3 DNA reads TGTGCCAGCAGCTTACGAGATCTTAGCTATGGCTACACCTTC.